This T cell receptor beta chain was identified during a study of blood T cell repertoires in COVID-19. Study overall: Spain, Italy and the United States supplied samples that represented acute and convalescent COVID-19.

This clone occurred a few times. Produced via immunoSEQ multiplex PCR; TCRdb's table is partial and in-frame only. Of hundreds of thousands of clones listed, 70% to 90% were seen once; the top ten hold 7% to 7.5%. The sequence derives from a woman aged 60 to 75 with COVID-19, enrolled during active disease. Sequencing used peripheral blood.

The CDR3 region has the DNA TGCGCCAGCAGCTTGGGCGGGGACGAGCAGTACTTC. It yields the protein CASSLGGDEQYF. J is TRBJ2-7 and V is TRBV5-1; D is perhaps TRBD2 (6 bases). CDR1 and CDR2 (germline): SGHRS, YFSETQ. Trimming took 0 bases from V and 5 from J, leaving 6 bases between them. The CDR3 is 12 residues long.